The sequence of this T cell receptor beta chain was determined in a study of blood T cell repertoires in COVID-19. Whole-study context: The United States, Italy and Spain were the sources of the acute and convalescent COVID-19 samples.

Generated by immunoSEQ multiplex PCR, the TCRdb table keeps only in-frame clones and is missing some. This sample has fewer than 250,000 clones, with around 83% found just once. Participants had their cohort set by participant-reported clinical history. During the 2 weeks before they entered the study, exposed participants had met someone with a PCR-confirmed or clinician-diagnosed COVID-19 case. With 6 bases removed from V and 4 bases from J, the gap between germline ends came to 9 bases. CDR3 length: 13 residues. In germline, CDR1 is SNHLY, CDR2 FYNNEI. This sequence originates from a woman under 40 who had been exposed to COVID-19. Sequencing was carried out using PBMCs or T cells enriched from blood (not recorded which). The rearrangement links TRBV2 to TRBJ1-4; D is unclear. The DNA of the CDR3 is TGTGCCAGCAGAGCCGGGTTTAATGAAAAACTGTTTTTT. Translating gives CASRAGFNEKLFF. The entire variable domain, with the rest obtained from reference TRBV2 and TRBJ1-4, is as follows: EPEVTQTPSHQVTQMGQEVILRCVPISNHLYFYWYRQILGQKVEFLVSFYNNEISEKSEIFDDQFSVERPDGSNFTLKIRSTKLEDSAMYFCASRAGFNEKLFFGSGTQLSVL.